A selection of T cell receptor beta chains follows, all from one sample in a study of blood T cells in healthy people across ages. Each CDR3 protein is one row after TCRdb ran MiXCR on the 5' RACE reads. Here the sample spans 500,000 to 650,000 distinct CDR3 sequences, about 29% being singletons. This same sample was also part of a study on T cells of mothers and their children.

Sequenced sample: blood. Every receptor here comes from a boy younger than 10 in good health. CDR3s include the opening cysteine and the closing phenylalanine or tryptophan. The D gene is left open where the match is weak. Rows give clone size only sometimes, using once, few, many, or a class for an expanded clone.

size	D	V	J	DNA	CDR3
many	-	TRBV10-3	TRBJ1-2	TGTGCCATCAGTGAGTCAAACAGCTTGGGGGGCTACACCTTC	CAISESNSLGGYTF
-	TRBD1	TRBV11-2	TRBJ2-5	TGTGCCAGCAGCTTAACGGACAGGGGGACCGAGACCCAGTACTTC	CASSLTDRGTETQYF
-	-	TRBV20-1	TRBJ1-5	TGCAGTGCTAGAGAGCGACACGGTCGGGGCAATCAGCCCCAGCATTTT	CSARERHGRGNQPQHF
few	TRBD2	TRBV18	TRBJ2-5	TGTGCCAGCTCACCAGAGGGAGCGGGGGGTCCGGAGACCCAGTACTTC	CASSPEGAGGPETQYF
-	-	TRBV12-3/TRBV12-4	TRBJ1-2	TGTGCCAGCAGTGACACCTCCTATGGCCACACCTTC	CASSDTSYGHTF
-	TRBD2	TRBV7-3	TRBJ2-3	TGTGCCAGCAGCCTGCTGGCGGGGGGCCTAGTCCCAGATACGCAGTATTTT	CASSLLAGGLVPDTQYF
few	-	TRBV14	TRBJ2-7	TGTGCCAGCAGCCAAGGGGTCAGGGTGTACGAGCAGTACTTC	CASSQGVRVYEQYF
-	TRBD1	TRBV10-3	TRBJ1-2	TGTGCCATCAGCAAAACTGGGACAGGGGAAGATGGCTACACCTTC	CAISKTGTGEDGYTF
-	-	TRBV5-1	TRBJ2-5	TGCGCCAGGCCCACACAGGGAATGGTGGAGACCCAGTACTTC	CARPTQGMVETQYF
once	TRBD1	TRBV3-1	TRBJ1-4	TGTGCCAGCAGCCAAGACCGGGACAGGCTCCGTGGAGAAAAACTGTTTTTT	CASSQDRDRLRGEKLFF
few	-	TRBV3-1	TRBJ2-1	TGTGCCAGCAGCCAACGCGGTAGCGGATCCTACAATGAGCAGTTCTTC	CASSQRGSGSYNEQFF